This T cell receptor beta chain comes out of a study of shared clonotypes between healthy human individuals. Overall study findings and caveats: The study found roughly 5% of naive CD4 clonotypes shared across several donors.

Only one count was recorded for this clone. Its antigen is unknown. Libraries were prepared by immunoSEQ multiplex PCR; TCRdb keeps only in-frame clonotypes and omits some of them. This repertoire shows about 2.2 million clones, about 94% found once; its top ten account for around 1.7%. In germline, CDR1 is MNHEY, CDR2 SVGAGI. The CDR3 is 13 residues long. V dropped 8 bases and J dropped 0 bases, with 8 bases sitting between them. Terminally differentiated effector memory CD45RA+ cells were left out of the naive CD8 fraction, which was CD45RO-negative and positively selected for CCR7. The sequence was obtained from a man between 18 and 35 years old in good health. Some clones in this sample may be carry-over from other donors' samples. The genes are TRBV6-5 and TRBJ2-1, with D possibly TRBD1 on 5 matching bases. The material sequenced was naive CD8+ T cells from PBMCs. The CDR3 here is CASGASSYNEQFF. The CDR3 nucleotides are TGTGCCAGCGGGGCTAGCTCCTACAATGAGCAGTTCTTC.